This TCR beta chain was identified during a study of T cell changes during pregnancy in multiple sclerosis. The CDR3 is 14 amino acids. Germline-derived CDR1 and CDR2 are MNHNY and SVGAGI (reference sequence). Trimming took 7 bases from V and 5 from J; bases not matched to a gene: 11. The repertoire was sequenced with immunoSEQ multiplex PCR; TCRdb's copy has only in-frame clones and lacks some. The sample has about 110,000 clones, 91% seen once. Sample: peripheral blood, taken before pregnancy. The TCR sequence derives from a female donor with multiple sclerosis, enrolled in a pregnancy study. The chain carries TRBV6-6 and TRBJ2-7; 7 bases line up with TRBD2. In nucleotides, the CDR3 is TGTGCCAGCAAAGGGGACTACTCAAGAAACGAGCAGTACTTC. Translated: CASKGDYSRNEQYF.